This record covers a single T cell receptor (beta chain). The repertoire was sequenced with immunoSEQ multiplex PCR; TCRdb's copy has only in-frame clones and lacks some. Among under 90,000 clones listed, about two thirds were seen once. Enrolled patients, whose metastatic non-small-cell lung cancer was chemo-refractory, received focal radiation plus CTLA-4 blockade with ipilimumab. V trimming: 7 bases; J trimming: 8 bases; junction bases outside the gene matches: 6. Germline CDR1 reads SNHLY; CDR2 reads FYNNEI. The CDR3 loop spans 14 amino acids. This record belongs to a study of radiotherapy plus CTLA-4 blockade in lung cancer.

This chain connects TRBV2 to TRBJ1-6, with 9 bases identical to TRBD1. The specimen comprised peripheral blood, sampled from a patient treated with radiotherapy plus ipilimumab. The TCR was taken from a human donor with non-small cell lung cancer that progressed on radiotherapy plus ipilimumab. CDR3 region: CASIPDRGHSPLHF. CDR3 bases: TGTGCCAGCATCCCGGACAGGGGTCATTCACCCCTCCACTTT. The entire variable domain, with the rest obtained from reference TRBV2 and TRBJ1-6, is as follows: EPEVTQTPSHQVTQMGQEVILRCVPISNHLYFYWYRQILGQKVEFLVSFYNNEISEKSEIFDDQFSVERPDGSNFTLKIRSTKLEDSAMYFCASIPDRGHSPLHFGNGTRLTVT.